The T cell receptor (beta chain) described here comes from a study of blood T cell repertoires in COVID-19. This clone was detected ten times or more. Libraries were prepared by immunoSEQ multiplex PCR; TCRdb keeps only in-frame clonotypes and omits some of them. The table lists some 320,000 clones, more than 70% of them singletons. Germline CDR1 reads MDHEN; CDR2 reads SYDVKM. V dropped 8 bases and J dropped 3 bases, with 10 bases sitting between them. The CDR3 sequence is 12 residues long. The source material was peripheral blood. This chain links TRBV28 with TRBJ1-1, with D possibly being TRBD1 (5 bases). The origin of this receptor is a woman in her fifties or sixties who had recovered from COVID-19. As DNA, the CDR3 is TGTGCCAGCCGTCAGGGCGACACTGAAGCTTTCTTT. Translation gives CASRQGDTEAFF.